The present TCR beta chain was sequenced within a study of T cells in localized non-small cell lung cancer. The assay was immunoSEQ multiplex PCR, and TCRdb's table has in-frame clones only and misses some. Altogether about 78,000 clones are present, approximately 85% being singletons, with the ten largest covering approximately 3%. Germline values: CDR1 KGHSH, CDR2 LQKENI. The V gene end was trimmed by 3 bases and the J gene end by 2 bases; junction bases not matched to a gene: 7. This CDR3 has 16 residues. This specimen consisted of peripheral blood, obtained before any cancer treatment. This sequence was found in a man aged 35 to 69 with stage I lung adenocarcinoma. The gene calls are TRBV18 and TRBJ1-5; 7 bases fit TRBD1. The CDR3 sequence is CASSPRTTGGNQPQHF. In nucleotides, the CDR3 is TGTGCCAGCTCACCCCGTACTACAGGGGGCAATCAGCCCCAGCATTTT.